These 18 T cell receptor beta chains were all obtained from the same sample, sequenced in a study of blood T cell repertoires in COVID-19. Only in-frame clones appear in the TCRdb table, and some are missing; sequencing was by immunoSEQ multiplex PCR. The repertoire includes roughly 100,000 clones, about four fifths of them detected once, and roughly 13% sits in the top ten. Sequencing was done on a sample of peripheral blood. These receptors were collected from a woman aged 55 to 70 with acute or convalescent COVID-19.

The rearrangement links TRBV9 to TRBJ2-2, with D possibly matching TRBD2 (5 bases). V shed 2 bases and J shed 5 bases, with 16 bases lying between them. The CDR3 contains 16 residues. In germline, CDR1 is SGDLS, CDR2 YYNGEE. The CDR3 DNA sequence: TGTGCCAGCAGCGTTACGTCAAGCCCGGGAACCGGGGAGCTGTTTTTT. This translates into CASSVTSSPGTGELFF.

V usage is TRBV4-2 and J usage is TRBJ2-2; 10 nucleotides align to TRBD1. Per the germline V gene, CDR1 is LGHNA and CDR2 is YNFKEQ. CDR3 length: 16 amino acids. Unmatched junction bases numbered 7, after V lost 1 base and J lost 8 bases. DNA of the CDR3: TGTGCCAGCAGCCAAGTGGGACAGGGGCCTTCAGGGGAGCTGTTTTTT. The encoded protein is CASSQVGQGPSGELFF.

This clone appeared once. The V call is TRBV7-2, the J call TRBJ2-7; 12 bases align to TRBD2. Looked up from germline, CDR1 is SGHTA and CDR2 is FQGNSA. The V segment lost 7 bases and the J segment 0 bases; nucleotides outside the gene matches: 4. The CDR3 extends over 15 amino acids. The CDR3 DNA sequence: TGTGCCAGCATGCTAGCGGGAGGGAGCTCCTACGAGCAGTACTTC. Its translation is CASMLAGGSSYEQYF.

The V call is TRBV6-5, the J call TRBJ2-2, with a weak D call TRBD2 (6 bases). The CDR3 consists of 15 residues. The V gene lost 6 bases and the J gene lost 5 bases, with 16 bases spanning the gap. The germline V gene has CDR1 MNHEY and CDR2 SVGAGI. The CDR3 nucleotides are TGTGCCAGCAGGGTCCGGACTACCTCAACCGGGGAGCTGTTTTTT. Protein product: CASRVRTTSTGELFF.

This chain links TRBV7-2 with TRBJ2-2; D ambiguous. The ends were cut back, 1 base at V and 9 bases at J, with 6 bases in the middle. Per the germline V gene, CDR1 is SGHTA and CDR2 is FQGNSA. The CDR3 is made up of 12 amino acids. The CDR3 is CASSLGVRELFF. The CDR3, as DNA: TGTGCCAGCAGCTTAGGTGTCAGGGAGCTGTTTTTT.

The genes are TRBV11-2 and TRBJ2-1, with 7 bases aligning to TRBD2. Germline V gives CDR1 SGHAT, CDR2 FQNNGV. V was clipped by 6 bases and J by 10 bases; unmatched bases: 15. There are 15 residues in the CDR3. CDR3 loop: CASSVGSGAPGEQFF. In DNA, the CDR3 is TGTGCCAGCAGTGTAGGGAGCGGGGCTCCGGGGGAGCAGTTCTTC.

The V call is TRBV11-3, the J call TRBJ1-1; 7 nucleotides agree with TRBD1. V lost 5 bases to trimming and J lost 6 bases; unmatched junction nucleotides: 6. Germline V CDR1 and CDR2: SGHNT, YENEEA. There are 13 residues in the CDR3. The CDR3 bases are TGTGCCAGCAGCCCGGGACAGCCTCCTGAAGCTTTCTTT. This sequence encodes CASSPGQPPEAFF.

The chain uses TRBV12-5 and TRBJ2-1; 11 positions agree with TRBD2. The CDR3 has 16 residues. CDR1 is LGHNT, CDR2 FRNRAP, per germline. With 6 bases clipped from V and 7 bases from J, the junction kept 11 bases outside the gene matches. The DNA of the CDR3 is TGTGCTAGTGGAAAGACGACTAGCGGGGCCATAAATGAGCAGTTCTTC. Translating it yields CASGKTTSGAINEQFF.

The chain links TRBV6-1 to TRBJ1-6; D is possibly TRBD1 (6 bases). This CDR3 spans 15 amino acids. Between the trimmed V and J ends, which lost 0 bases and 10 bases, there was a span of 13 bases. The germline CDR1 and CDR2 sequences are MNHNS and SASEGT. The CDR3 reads CASSEARAGVSPLHF. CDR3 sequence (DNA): TGTGCCAGCAGTGAAGCTAGGGCAGGGGTGTCACCCCTCCACTTT.

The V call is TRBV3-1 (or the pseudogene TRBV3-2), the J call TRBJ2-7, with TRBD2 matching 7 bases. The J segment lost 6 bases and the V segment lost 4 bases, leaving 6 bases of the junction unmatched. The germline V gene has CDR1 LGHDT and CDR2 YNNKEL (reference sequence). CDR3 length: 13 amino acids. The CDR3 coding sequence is TGTGCCAGCAGCCTAAGTGGGGGGGTCGAGCAGTACTTC. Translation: CASSLSGGVEQYF.

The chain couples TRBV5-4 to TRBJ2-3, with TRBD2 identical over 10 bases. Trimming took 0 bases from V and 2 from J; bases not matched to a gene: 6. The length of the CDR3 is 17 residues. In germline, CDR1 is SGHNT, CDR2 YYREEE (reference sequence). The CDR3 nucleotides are TGTGCCAGCAGCTTGGAGGGTAGCGGGGGGTACACAGATACGCAGTATTTT. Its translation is CASSLEGSGGYTDTQYF.

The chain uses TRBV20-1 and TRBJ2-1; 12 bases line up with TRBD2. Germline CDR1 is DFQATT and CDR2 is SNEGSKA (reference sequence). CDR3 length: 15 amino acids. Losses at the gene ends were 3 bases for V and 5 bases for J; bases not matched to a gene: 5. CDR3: CSASRLAGVDNEQFF. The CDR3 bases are TGCAGTGCTAGTAGACTAGCGGGGGTGGACAATGAGCAGTTCTTC.

CDR3 sequence reads: CASSGPLAGAYNEQFF. The CDR3 DNA sequence: TGTGCCAGCAGCGGGCCTCTAGCGGGGGCCTACAATGAGCAGTTCTTC. V and J are TRBV9 and TRBJ2-1; 10 bases align to TRBD2. CDR1 and CDR2 (germline): SGDLS, YYNGEE. The CDR3 is 16 residues long. The ends lost 3 bases at V and 2 bases at J; junction bases unmatched: 5. Supplemented by reference TRBV9 and TRBJ2-1, the full variable domain reads DSGVTQTPKHLITATGQRVTLRCSPRSGDLSVYWYQQSLDQGLQFLIQYYNGEERAKGNILERFSAQQFPDLHSELNLSSLELGDSALYFCASSGPLAGAYNEQFFGPGTRLTVL.

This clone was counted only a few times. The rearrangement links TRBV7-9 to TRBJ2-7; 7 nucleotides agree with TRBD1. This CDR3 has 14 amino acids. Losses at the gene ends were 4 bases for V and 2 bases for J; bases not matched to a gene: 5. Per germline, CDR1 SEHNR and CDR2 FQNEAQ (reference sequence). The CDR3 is CASSSGTETYEQYF. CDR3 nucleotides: TGTGCCAGCAGCTCCGGGACAGAAACCTACGAGCAGTACTTC.

In DNA form, the CDR3 reads TGTGCCAGCAGACAGGGAGAGTATGGCAATCAGCCCCAGCATTTT. Translation: CASRQGEYGNQPQHF. The V gene is TRBV6-6, the J gene TRBJ1-5; D is perhaps TRBD1 (6 bases). Germline values: CDR1 MNHNY, CDR2 SVGAGI (reference sequence). V lost 6 bases and J lost 2, with 14 bases in between. This CDR3 comprises 15 residues.

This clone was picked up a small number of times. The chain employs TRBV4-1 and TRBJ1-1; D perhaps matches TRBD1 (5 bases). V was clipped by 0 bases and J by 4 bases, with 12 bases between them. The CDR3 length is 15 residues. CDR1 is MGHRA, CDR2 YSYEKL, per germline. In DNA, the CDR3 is TGCGCCAGCAGCCAAGAGGGGGAGGACGCCACTGAAGCTTTCTTT. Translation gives CASSQEGEDATEAFF.

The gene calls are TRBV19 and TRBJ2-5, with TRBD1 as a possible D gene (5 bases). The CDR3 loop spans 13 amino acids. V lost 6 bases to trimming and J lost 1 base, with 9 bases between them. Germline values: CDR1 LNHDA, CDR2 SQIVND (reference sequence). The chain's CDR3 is CASSFDSQETQYF. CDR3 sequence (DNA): TGTGCCAGTAGCTTTGACAGCCAAGAGACCCAGTACTTC.

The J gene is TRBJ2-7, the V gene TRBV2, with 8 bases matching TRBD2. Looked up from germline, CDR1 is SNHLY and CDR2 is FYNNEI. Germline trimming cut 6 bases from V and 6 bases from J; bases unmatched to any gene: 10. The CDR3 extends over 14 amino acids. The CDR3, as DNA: TGTGCCAGCAGACAAACCGGGACTAGTGGCGAGCAGTACTTC. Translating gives CASRQTGTSGEQYF.